This T cell receptor (beta chain) was profiled in a study of T-cell reconstitution after alpha-beta-depleted transplantation in children. The V and J ends lost 4 bases and 3 bases, in that order; junction bases with no gene match: 6. This CDR3 spans 15 amino acids. Preparation of the TCRbeta library involved a method that used unique molecular identifiers. From the PCR reads, TCRdb called clonotypes with MiXCR, one entry per CDR3 protein. This table has roughly 500,000 distinct CDR3 sequences, approximately 12% appearing once. The sample here was PBMCs from the stem cell graft donor, taken from the stem cell graft. The sequence was obtained from a human donor who donated a stem cell graft to a child with combined immunodeficiency. The V call is TRBV12-3 or TRBV12-4, the J call TRBJ1-5; 7 nucleotides agree with TRBD1. The CDR3 spells CASSSPGTANQPQHF. CDR3 nucleotides: TGTGCCAGCAGTTCCCCCGGGACAGCCAATCAGCCCCAGCATTTT.